This section outlines one TCR beta chain sequence together with its context. A junction end diverges from the germline sequence, so it may reflect a read error. These data are taken from a study of tumor-infiltrating lymphocytes in primary liver carcinoma. Looked up from germline, CDR1 is SGHKS and CDR2 is YYEKEE (reference sequence). The CDR3 has 16 residues. The template, around 540 ng total RNA, yielded TCR beta cDNA made with a constant-region primer. The TCR beta library was amplified through three nested multiplex PCR rounds in a modified ARM-PCR procedure. TRBV1-TRBV30 forward primers paired with a C-beta reverse primer drove the first two PCR rounds, about 11 cycles each. TCRdb used MiXCR to reprocess the multiplex PCR reads, holding one entry per CDR3 protein. The table records fewer than 400,000 distinct CDR3 sequences, roughly three fifths of them present only once. It was unsorted whole blood that yielded blood RNA, and germline DNA was also extracted.

Sequencing was carried out using peripheral blood. The source is a woman in her 30s with primary liver carcinoma and hepatitis B virus infection. The chain carries TRBV5-5 and TRBJ2-7; 9 bases align to TRBD2. In nucleotides, the CDR3 is TGTGTCAGCAGCCCCGAGAAGGTAGCGGGAGCGGAAGAGCAGTACTTC. As protein: CVSSPEKVAGAEEQYF.